This T cell receptor (beta chain) originates from a study of a mutant IDH1 vaccine in newly diagnosed glioma. Whole-study context: Patients got radiotherapy, temozolomide, or both beforehand, and most got both.

Profiling relied on immunoSEQ multiplex PCR, and the TCRdb table lists in-frame clones only, not all of them. The sample contains around 60,000 clones, around 83% of which appear only once. Only one count was recorded for this clone. Its antigen remains unidentified. Time point denoted: week 23, last vaccination. Every vaccine dose comprised 300 ug of mutant IDH1 20-mer peptide plus topical imiquimod. CDR3 length equals 17 residues. From germline, CDR1 is WSHSY and CDR2 SAAADI. Between the trimmed V and J ends, which lost 3 bases and 0 bases, there was a span of 17 bases. The TCR was taken from a man aged 25 to 45 with glioma. This rearrangement joins TRBV10-2 to TRBJ1-2; D gene ambiguous. The source was PBMCs, collected from a glioma patient whose treatment included an IDH1 peptide vaccine. The CDR3 DNA reads TGCGCCAGCAGTGATCCCCCATCGATCGTGGCTAACTATGGCTACACCTTC. Translation: CASSDPPSIVANYGYTF.